Shown below are 3 T cell receptor beta chains from a single sample sequenced in a study of human T cells and chemical hapten exposure. TCRdb called the RACE reads again in MiXCR, with one record for every CDR3 protein. The repertoire includes 60,000 to 70,000 distinct CDR3 sequences, 10% to 11% of them detected once, and 5% to 5.5% sits in the top ten. The time point here: pre-sensitization, week 0. Regarding treatment: therapeutic diphenylcyclopropenone sensitization with weekly scalp DPC. The sequenced sample was whole blood, obtained in connection with sensitization to the hapten diphenylcyclopropenone (DPC). The receptors here all came from a woman aged 45-59 years with alopecia areata. Some clones in this sample may be carry-over from other donors' samples.

This clonotype has ten or more counts. The chain is built from TRBV19 and TRBJ1-4; maybe TRBD1 (6 bases). CDR3 length: 15 residues. V was trimmed by 4 bases and J by 5 bases, leaving 14 bases between them. Germline V CDR1 and CDR2: LNHDA, SQIVND (reference sequence). CDR3 residues: CASSTTGRSNEKLFF. The DNA for the CDR3 is TGTGCCAGTAGTACCACAGGGAGGTCGAATGAAAAACTGTTTTTT.

Ten or more counts support this clonotype. The genes are TRBV29-1 and TRBJ2-3; D is undetermined. This CDR3 has 14 residues. V shed 6 bases and J shed 0 bases, with 13 bases lying between them. Germline V gene sequence: CDR1 SQVTM, CDR2 ANQGSEA. CDR3 nucleotide sequence: TGCAGCGTGTCGACCGCGACTAGCACAGATACGCAGTATTTT. This sequence encodes CSVSTATSTDTQYF.

This clonotype appeared many times. CDR3 amino acids: CASSPQSPGLNEQFF. In nucleotides, the CDR3 is TGTGCCAGCAGCCCACAAAGTCCAGGCCTCAATGAGCAGTTCTTC. V and J are TRBV7-8 and TRBJ2-1; D is undetermined. CDR3 length: 15 residues. Trimming stripped 5 bases from V and 6 bases from J, with 17 bases between. Germline V gene lookup returns CDR1 SGHVS and CDR2 FQNEAQ.